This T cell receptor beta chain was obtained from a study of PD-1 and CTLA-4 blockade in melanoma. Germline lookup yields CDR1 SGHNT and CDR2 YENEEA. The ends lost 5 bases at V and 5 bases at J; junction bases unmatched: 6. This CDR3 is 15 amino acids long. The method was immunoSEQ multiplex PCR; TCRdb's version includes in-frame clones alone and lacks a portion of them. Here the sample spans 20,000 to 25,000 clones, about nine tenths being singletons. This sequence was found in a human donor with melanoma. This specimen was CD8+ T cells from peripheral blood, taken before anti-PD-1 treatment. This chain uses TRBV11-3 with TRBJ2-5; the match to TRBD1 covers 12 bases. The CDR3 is CASSPGTGGWETQYF. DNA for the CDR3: TGTGCCAGCAGCCCGGGGACAGGGGGCTGGGAGACCCAGTACTTC. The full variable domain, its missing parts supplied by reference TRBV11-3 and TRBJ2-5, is EAGVVQSPRYKIIEKKQPVAFWCNPISGHNTLYWYLQNLGQGPELLIRYENEEAVDDSQLPKDRFSAERLKGVDSTLKIQPAELGDSAVYLCASSPGTGGWETQYFGPGTRLLVL.